Shown below are 28 T cell receptor beta chains from a single sample sequenced in a study of identical twins. One entry per CDR3 protein results from TCRdb running MiXCR on the 5' RACE reads. The sample lists around 100,000 distinct CDR3 sequences; 5.5% to 7% were seen once. Sample: memory T cells sorted from blood. Receptors were obtained from a woman aged 50 to 65 in good health.

Of note for this clonotype: One base away lies a much larger clone, so this may be a sequencing read error. V gene TRBV10-3 combines with J gene TRBJ2-2, with D possibly being TRBD2 (7 bases). Germline assignment: CDR1 ENHRY and CDR2 SYGVKD. The CDR3 spans 14 residues. This chain's CDR3 is CAVSSGGQIGELFF. For the CDR3, the DNA is TGTGCCGTCAGTTCCGGGGGGCAAATCGGGGAGCTGTTTTTT.

The V call is TRBV29-1, the J call TRBJ2-3, with unresolved D. Per the germline V gene, CDR1 is SQVTM and CDR2 is ANQGSEA. The CDR3 is 14 residues long. V lost 4 bases, J lost 3 bases, and 14 bases lay in between. The CDR3 loop is CSVVPRMVTDTQYF. CDR3 nucleotide sequence: TGCAGCGTTGTCCCGCGGATGGTGACAGATACGCAGTATTTT.

This clonotype was counted ten times or more. The rearrangement joins TRBV29-1 to TRBJ2-4; D gene uncertain. Germline lookup yields CDR1 SQVTM and CDR2 ANQGSEA. The CDR3 is 12 residues long. V lost 5 bases and J lost 4, with 9 bases in between. The DNA for the CDR3 is TGCAGCGTTCGCTGGGATAAAAACATTCAGTACTTC. It translates to CSVRWDKNIQYF.

This clonotype was observed many times. The chain is built from TRBV20-1 and TRBJ2-7; 7 bases are a match to TRBD1. V was pared by 4 bases and J by 2 bases, with 8 bases of the junction left unmatched. The CDR3 covers 14 residues. Germline values: CDR1 DFQATT, CDR2 SNEGSKA (reference sequence). For the CDR3, the DNA is TGCAGTGCTACCTTGACAGGGCGGGCCTACGAGCAGTACTTC. As protein: CSATLTGRAYEQYF.

This clonotype was counted at least ten times. The V call is TRBV20-1, the J call TRBJ2-7; 11 bases are a match to TRBD1. The length of the CDR3 is 12 residues. V was clipped by 7 bases and J by 6 bases; unmatched bases: 5. In germline, CDR1 is DFQATT, CDR2 SNEGSKA (reference sequence). The CDR3 loop reads CSGGQGAIEQYF. Here the CDR3 DNA reads TGCAGTGGCGGACAGGGGGCGATCGAGCAGTACTTC.

This clonotype was detected a few times. The gene calls are TRBV6-6 and TRBJ2-2; 8 positions match TRBD1. The germline V gene has CDR1 MNHNY and CDR2 SVGAGI (reference sequence). The length of the CDR3 is 16 residues. J gave up 2 bases and V 4 bases, and 6 bases lay outside the gene matches. CDR3 coding DNA: TGTGCCAGCAGTTCCCGACAGGGGAGAAACACCGGGGAGCTGTTTTTT. Residues: CASSSRQGRNTGELFF.

The sample holds many counts of this clonotype. The chain has TRBV20-1 and TRBJ2-6; D assignment may be TRBD1 or TRBD2 (6 bases each). The V gene's germline CDR1 is DFQATT and CDR2 SNEGSKA (reference sequence). V was shortened by 7 bases and J by 0 bases, with 16 bases between the two germline ends. The CDR3 runs to 16 residues. CDR3 nucleotide sequence: TGCAGTGTAGGGGGGATATCACCCTCTGGGGCCAACGTCCTGACTTTC. Translation gives CSVGGISPSGANVLTF.

DNA of the CDR3: TGTGCCAGCAGCTTAGGTATGGGACAGGGTCCCTCCTACGAGCAGTACGTC. Its translation is CASSLGMGQGPSYEQYV. The gene calls are TRBV7-6 and TRBJ2-7, with 9 bases lining up with TRBD1. With 1 base clipped from V and 0 bases from J, the junction kept 7 bases outside the gene matches. CDR3 length: 17 residues. Germline values: CDR1 SGHVS, CDR2 FNYEAQ.

A note on this clonotype: A much more abundant neighbour one base away suggests this may be a read error. The chain carries TRBV5-1 and TRBJ1-4; 8 bases align to TRBD1. The CDR3 contains 16 residues. The germline V gene has CDR1 SGHRS and CDR2 YFSETQ. Written as DNA, the CDR3 is TGCGCCAGCAGCTTCCAGGGGGCAGTATCGGATGAAAAACAGTTTTTT. Its protein product is CASSFQGAVSDEKQFF.

This clonotype was recorded many times. V is TRBV5-1 and J is TRBJ2-4; 10 bases match TRBD2. Losses at the gene ends were 1 base for V and 6 bases for J; bases not matched to a gene: 4. There are 15 residues in the CDR3. The germline gives CDR1 SGHRS, CDR2 YFSETQ. This CDR3 is CASSLIAGGLNIQYF. In DNA, the CDR3 is TGCGCCAGCAGCTTGATAGCGGGAGGCCTAAACATTCAGTACTTC.

This clonotype occurred many times. V gene TRBV9 combines with J gene TRBJ2-2, with D perhaps matching TRBD1 (5 bases). The CDR3 spans 17 residues. V was pared by 3 bases and J by 3 bases, with 18 bases between. Germline CDR1 reads SGDLS; CDR2 reads YYNGEE. The CDR3 region has the DNA TGTGCCAGCAGCGCCCGTAGTAAGGGGATTCACACCGGGGAGCTGTTTTTT. Protein sequence: CASSARSKGIHTGELFF.

In this sample, this clonotype turned up a few times. The chain joins TRBV14 to TRBJ2-3, with 14 bases that match TRBD2. Germline V lookup: CDR1 SGHDN, CDR2 FVKESK. J gave up 2 bases and V 0 bases, and 10 bases lay outside the gene matches. This CDR3 comprises 20 residues. For the CDR3, the DNA is TGTGCCAGCAGCCAAGAACCCAAACCGGGACTAGCGGGAGTCACAGATACGCAGTATTTT. The encoded protein is CASSQEPKPGLAGVTDTQYF.

This clonotype was seen ten or more times. The genes are TRBV3-1 and TRBJ2-5; D ambiguous. Germline values: CDR1 LGHDT, CDR2 YNNKEL (reference sequence). The CDR3 loop spans 15 amino acids. The germline V and J ends were trimmed by 0 bases and 1 base, with 9 bases remaining between them. For the CDR3, the DNA is TGTGCCAGCAGCCAAGAGGGCAGGCCCCAAGAGACCCAGTACTTC. This sequence encodes CASSQEGRPQETQYF.

V and J are TRBV25-1 and TRBJ2-6; TRBD1 might be the D (7 bases). Trimming took 1 base from V and 2 from J, leaving 15 bases between them. This CDR3 has 18 residues. In germline, CDR1 is MGHDK, CDR2 SYGVNS. CDR3 sequence (DNA): TGTGCCAGCAGTGAATTTCCAGGGGGGAGGACTGGGGCCAACGTCCTGACTTTC. It encodes CASSEFPGGRTGANVLTF. Complete variable domain (other parts from reference TRBV25-1 and TRBJ2-6): EADIYQTPRYLVIGTGKKITLECSQTMGHDKMYWYQQDPGMELHLIHYSYGVNSTEKGDLSSESTVSRIRTEHFPLTLESARPSHTSQYLCASSEFPGGRTGANVLTFGAGSRLTVL.

V usage is TRBV7-3 and J usage is TRBJ2-1, with 16 bases aligning to TRBD2. This CDR3 has 17 amino acids. The germline gives CDR1 SGHTA, CDR2 FQGTGA. The junction had 7 bases not matched to a gene; V was cut back by 1 base and J by 10 bases. The CDR3 DNA follows: TGTGCCAGCAGCTTAAATCCCCCGGGACTAGCGGGAGGGGAGCAGTTCTTC. It yields the protein CASSLNPPGLAGGEQFF.

This clonotype was recorded many times. The genes are TRBV6-4 and TRBJ2-1; 11 bases align to TRBD2. The CDR3 length is 15 residues. V gave up 2 bases and J gave up 3 bases; unmatched junction bases: 0. Germline CDR1 reads MRHNA; CDR2 reads SNTAGT. Here the CDR3 DNA reads TGTGCCAGCAGTGACACTAGCGGGAGCTACAATGAGCAGTTCTTC. Its protein is CASSDTSGSYNEQFF.

About this clonotype: This sequence may be a read error, since a much larger clone differs from it by one base. The chain recombines TRBV5-6 with TRBJ2-2; D possibly uses TRBD1 or TRBD2 (5 bases each). This CDR3 is built from 14 residues. Germline V gene data show CDR1 as SGHDT and CDR2 as YYEEEE. V was trimmed by 7 bases and J by 6 bases, leaving 16 bases between them. The CDR3 DNA sequence: TGTGCCAGCTCCTTATCAGGGAGCCCCGGGGAGCTGTTTTTT. Translated, it gives CASSLSGSPGELFF.

The rearrangement uses TRBV20-1 and TRBJ1-1; D is perhaps TRBD1 (6 bases). The CDR3 totals 15 residues. Trimming took 0 bases from V and 1 from J, leaving 12 bases between them. Germline V gene lookup returns CDR1 DFQATT and CDR2 SNEGSKA (reference sequence). The CDR3 loop is CSARDGGRKNTEAFF. Written as DNA, the CDR3 is TGCAGTGCTAGAGATGGGGGGCGGAAGAACACTGAAGCTTTCTTT.

This clonotype was counted many times. The chain carries TRBV20-1 and TRBJ1-1; 10 bases fit TRBD1. This CDR3 is 15 amino acids long. Germline assignment: CDR1 DFQATT and CDR2 SNEGSKA (reference sequence). V shed 1 base and J 1 base; nucleotides not matched to a gene: 3. In DNA form, the CDR3 reads TGCAGTGCTAGAGCAAGGACAGGGGGGAACACTGAAGCTTTCTTT. Amino acids: CSARARTGGNTEAFF.

This clonotype was counted many times. The chain joins TRBV28 to TRBJ1-5; TRBD1 matches at 7 bases. The CDR3 consists of 17 residues. V dropped 6 bases and J dropped 3; count of bases not matched to a gene: 14. Germline CDR1 is MDHEN and CDR2 is SYDVKM. In DNA form, the CDR3 reads TGTGCCAGCAGATCGAGGTTTGTGGACAGGATCAATCAGCCCCAGCATTTT. It specifies CASRSRFVDRINQPQHF.

This clonotype occurred many times. V and J are TRBV20-1 and TRBJ2-7; D is ambiguous. Per germline, CDR1 DFQATT and CDR2 SNEGSKA (reference sequence). CDR3 length equals 11 residues. CDR3 sequence reads: CRGNNSYEQYV. CDR3 sequence (DNA): TGCAGGGGTAATAACTCCTACGAGCAGTACGTC.

This clonotype showed up many times. The chain combines TRBV6-1 with TRBJ2-1, with unresolved D. The CDR3 extends over 14 amino acids. The ends were cut back, 5 bases at V and 3 bases at J, with 11 bases in the middle. Germline V CDR1 and CDR2: MNHNS, SASEGT. Written as DNA, the CDR3 is TGTGCCAGCAGTACCCTTCCTCACTACAATGAGCAGTTCTTC. Translating it yields CASSTLPHYNEQFF.

The genes are TRBV6-1 and TRBJ2-7, with D perhaps TRBD2 (5 bases). Germline V lookup: CDR1 MNHNS, CDR2 SASEGT. Trimming shortened V by 6 bases and J by 3 bases, and 12 bases separated the two germline ends. The CDR3 is 13 amino acids. CDR3 amino acids: CASSHDTSYEQYV. CDR3 DNA: TGTGCCAGCAGCCACGACACTAGCTACGAGCAGTACGTC.

This clonotype appeared many times. The gene calls are TRBV10-3 and TRBJ2-7, with a weak D call TRBD2 (6 bases). Trimming stripped 5 bases from V and 7 bases from J, with 15 bases between. The V gene's germline CDR1 is ENHRY and CDR2 SYGVKD. This CDR3 has 13 amino acids. CDR3 DNA: TGTGCCATCAGTAGCGGGTCCGCCTCGGAGCAGTACTTC. This codes for CAISSGSASEQYF.

The chain is built from TRBV15 and TRBJ2-7; 12 bases align to TRBD1. This CDR3 contains 15 residues. V dropped 4 bases and J dropped 6; count of bases not matched to a gene: 7. The germline CDR1 and CDR2 sequences are LNHNV and YYDKDF (reference sequence). The CDR3 reads CATSMTGTGGPEQYV. CDR3 DNA: TGTGCCACCAGCATGACCGGGACAGGGGGCCCCGAGCAGTACGTC.

The chain links TRBV9 to TRBJ2-5; the D gene is possibly TRBD2 (6 bases). The CDR3 length is 17 residues. V was pared by 0 bases and J by 4 bases, with 19 bases between. The germline CDR1 and CDR2 sequences are SGDLS and YYNGEE. CDR3 residues: CASSVGNSGMGGETQYF. CDR3 nucleotide sequence: TGTGCCAGCAGCGTAGGGAATAGCGGCATGGGGGGAGAGACCCAGTACTTC.

This chain links TRBV12-3 or TRBV12-4 with TRBJ1-2; D possibly corresponds to TRBD1 (6 bases). The CDR3 contains 15 residues. The V and J ends lost 3 bases and 4 bases respectively, with 15 bases between them. The CDR3, as DNA: TGTGCCAGCAGTTTTTCGAACCGGGGGCCCTATGGCTACACCTTC. It codes for CASSFSNRGPYGYTF.

This clonotype was recorded many times. The V and J genes are TRBV5-1 and TRBJ2-1; TRBD2 aligns across 8 bases. CDR1 and CDR2 from the germline V gene are SGHRS and YFSETQ. The CDR3 spans 16 residues. The V and J ends lost 4 bases and 8 bases, in that order; junction bases with no gene match: 14. Written as DNA, the CDR3 is TGCGCCAGCAGCCCCGGGGGGGCGGGTTTCCCCCATGAGCAGTTCTTC. It yields the protein CASSPGGAGFPHEQFF.